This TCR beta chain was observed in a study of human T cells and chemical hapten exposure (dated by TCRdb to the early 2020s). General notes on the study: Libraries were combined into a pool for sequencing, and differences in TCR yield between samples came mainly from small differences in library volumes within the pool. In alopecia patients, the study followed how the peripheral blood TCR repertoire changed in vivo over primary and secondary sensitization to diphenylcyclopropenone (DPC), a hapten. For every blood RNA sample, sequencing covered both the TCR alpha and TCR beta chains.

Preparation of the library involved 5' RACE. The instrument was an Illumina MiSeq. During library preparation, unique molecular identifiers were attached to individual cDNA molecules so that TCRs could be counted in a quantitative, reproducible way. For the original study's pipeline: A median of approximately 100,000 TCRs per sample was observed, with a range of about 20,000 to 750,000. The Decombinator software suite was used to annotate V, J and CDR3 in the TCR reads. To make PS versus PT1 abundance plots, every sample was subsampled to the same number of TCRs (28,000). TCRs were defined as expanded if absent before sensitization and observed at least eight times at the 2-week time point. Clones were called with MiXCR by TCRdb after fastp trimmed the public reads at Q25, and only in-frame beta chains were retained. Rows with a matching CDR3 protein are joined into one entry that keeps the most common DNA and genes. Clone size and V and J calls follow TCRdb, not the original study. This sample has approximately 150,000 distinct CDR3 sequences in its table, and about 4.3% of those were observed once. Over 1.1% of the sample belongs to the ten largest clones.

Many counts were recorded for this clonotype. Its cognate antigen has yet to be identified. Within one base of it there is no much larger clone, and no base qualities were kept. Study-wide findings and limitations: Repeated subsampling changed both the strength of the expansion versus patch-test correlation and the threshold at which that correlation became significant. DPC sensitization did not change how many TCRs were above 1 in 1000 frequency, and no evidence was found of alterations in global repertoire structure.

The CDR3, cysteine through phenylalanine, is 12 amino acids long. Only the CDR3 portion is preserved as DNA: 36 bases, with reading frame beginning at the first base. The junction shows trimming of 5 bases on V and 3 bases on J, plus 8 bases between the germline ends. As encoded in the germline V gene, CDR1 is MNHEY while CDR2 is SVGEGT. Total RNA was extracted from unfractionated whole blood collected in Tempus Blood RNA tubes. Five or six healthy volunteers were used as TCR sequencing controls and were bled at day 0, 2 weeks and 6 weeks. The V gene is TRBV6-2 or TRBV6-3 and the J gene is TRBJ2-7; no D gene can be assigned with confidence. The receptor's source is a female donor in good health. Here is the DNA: TGTGCCAGCAGTCGGACGGTCTACGAGCAGTACTTC. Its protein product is CASSRTVYEQYF.